The 26 T cell receptor beta chains reported below all come from one sample, sequenced in a study of blood T cell repertoires in COVID-19. Clones were sequenced by immunoSEQ multiplex PCR, and TCRdb holds only the in-frame ones, with some missing. The table lists under 250,000 clones, about 89% of them singletons. The sequenced sample was peripheral blood. The source of these receptors is a man aged 55 to 70 who had recovered from COVID-19.

The V call is TRBV6-5, the J call TRBJ1-2; the D gene is possibly TRBD1 (6 bases). The V gene lost 0 bases and the J gene lost 8 bases, with 16 bases spanning the gap. Germline values: CDR1 MNHEY, CDR2 SVGAGI. CDR3 length: 15 amino acids. The CDR3 loop reads CASSYSGGGVGGYTF. In DNA, the CDR3 is TGTGCCAGCAGTTACTCGGGAGGGGGAGTAGGCGGCTACACCTTC.

The genes are TRBV4-1 and TRBJ2-7, with 13 bases that match TRBD2. Unmatched junction bases numbered 4, after V lost 4 bases and J lost 4 bases. Germline loops: CDR1 MGHRA, CDR2 YSYEKL. CDR3 length: 15 residues. The CDR3: CASSLGLAGVYEQYF. The CDR3 nucleotides read TGCGCCAGCAGCCTCGGACTAGCGGGGGTATACGAGCAGTACTTC.

The chain joins TRBV7-9 to TRBJ2-7; D is possibly TRBD2 (6 bases). Germline assignment: CDR1 SEHNR and CDR2 FQNEAQ (reference sequence). The CDR3 spans 12 residues. The V end was cut by 5 bases, the J end by 6 bases, with 11 bases between. CDR3 bases: TGTGCCAGCAGCCGGGACTTTCTCGAGCAGTACTTC. This gives the protein CASSRDFLEQYF.

The rearrangement uses TRBV2 and TRBJ1-5, with 7 nucleotides matching TRBD1. There are 14 residues in the CDR3. The V segment lost 4 bases and the J segment 3 bases; nucleotides outside the gene matches: 3. Germline V gene lookup returns CDR1 SNHLY and CDR2 FYNNEI. The CDR3 spells CASSGDSLNQPQHF. The CDR3 region has the DNA TGTGCCAGCAGTGGGGACAGCCTCAATCAGCCCCAGCATTTT.

The V and J genes are TRBV2 and TRBJ2-5, with TRBD2 identical over 8 bases. The CDR3 has 14 amino acids. The junction had 5 bases not matched to a gene; V was cut back by 3 bases and J by 5 bases. Germline V gene data show CDR1 as SNHLY and CDR2 as FYNNEI. The CDR3 is CASSEREVLETQYF. CDR3 DNA sequence: TGTGCCAGCAGTGAGCGGGAGGTACTGGAGACCCAGTACTTC.

V gene TRBV7-8 combines with J gene TRBJ2-1; the match to TRBD2 covers 7 bases. Losses at the gene ends were 5 bases for V and 4 bases for J; bases not matched to a gene: 8. The V gene's germline CDR1 is SGHVS and CDR2 FQNEAQ. The CDR3 contains 15 residues. The DNA of the CDR3 is TGTGCCAGCAGCCTATCGGGACTACGTTACAATGAGCAGTTCTTC. This sequence encodes CASSLSGLRYNEQFF.

The chain uses TRBV6-1 and TRBJ2-3, with unresolved D. Germline loops: CDR1 MNHNS, CDR2 SASEGT. The CDR3 loop spans 13 amino acids. V gave up 2 bases and J gave up 4 bases, with 7 bases separating them. The chain's CDR3 is CASSETIPDTQYF. In DNA, the CDR3 is TGTGCCAGCAGTGAAACTATTCCAGATACGCAGTATTTT.

The chain employs TRBV5-4 and TRBJ1-6, with 8 bases that match TRBD1. This CDR3 is built from 14 residues. J gave up 9 bases and V 4 bases, and 6 bases lay outside the gene matches. Germline lookup yields CDR1 SGHNT and CDR2 YYREEE (reference sequence). CDR3 DNA sequence: TGTGCCAGCAGCCCCAGGACAGGGAGTTCACCCCTCCACTTT. Residues: CASSPRTGSSPLHF.

DNA for the CDR3: TGTGCCAGCTCCCTGGACAGGGAGACTGAAGCTTTCTTT. It is translated as CASSLDRETEAFF. The genes are TRBV18 and TRBJ1-1, with 8 bases that match TRBD1. Germline-derived CDR1 and CDR2 are KGHSH and LQKENI. The CDR3 is 13 amino acids. V dropped 6 bases and J dropped 5; count of bases not matched to a gene: 5. Full variable domain (outside the CDR3, taken from reference TRBV18 and TRBJ1-1): NAGVMQNPRHLVRRRGQEARLRCSPMKGHSHVYWYRQLPEEGLKFMVYLQKENIIDESGMPKERFSAEFPKEGPSILRIQQVVRGDSAAYFCASSLDRETEAFFGQGTRLTVV.

The V gene is TRBV7-9, the J gene TRBJ2-7; D gene uncertain. Trimming pared 4 bases from V and 3 bases from J, leaving 4 bases between. The CDR3 spans 11 residues. The germline gives CDR1 SEHNR, CDR2 FQNEAQ (reference sequence). The CDR3 loop reads CASSSFYEQYF. In nucleotides, the CDR3 is TGTGCCAGCAGCTCTTTCTACGAGCAGTACTTC.

CDR3 bases: TGTGCCAGCAGCTTGGCCAGGGGAGAAGGAAACACCATATATTTT. Amino acids: CASSLARGEGNTIYF. This sequence joins TRBV5-5 and TRBJ1-3; tentatively, D is TRBD1 (6 bases). This CDR3 region has 15 residues. V was pared by 0 bases and J by 4 bases, with 11 bases between. Germline CDR1 SGHKS, CDR2 YYEKEE (reference sequence).

The CDR3 nucleotides are TGTGCCAGCAGTTACAGGGGTCTCTCCTACGAGCAGTACTTC. It specifies CASSYRGLSYEQYF. This chain uses TRBV6-5 with TRBJ2-7, with a tentative D call TRBD1 (5 bases). The CDR3 has 14 amino acids. V lost 2 bases to trimming and J lost 0 bases, with 8 bases between them. Germline V gene data show CDR1 as MNHEY and CDR2 as SVGAGI.

This chain's CDR3 is CASSRIGQRQETQYF. In DNA form, the CDR3 reads TGTGCCAGCAGCCGAATCGGACAGCGCCAAGAGACCCAGTACTTC. This rearrangement joins TRBV5-6 to TRBJ2-5, with D perhaps matching TRBD1 (6 bases). Trimming stripped 4 bases from V and 1 base from J, with 14 bases between. This CDR3 has 15 amino acids. CDR1 and CDR2 (germline): SGHDT, YYEEEE. The whole variable domain, remainder taken from reference TRBV5-6 and TRBJ2-5, is DAGVTQSPTHLIKTRGQQVTLRCSPKSGHDTVSWYQQALGQGPQFIFQYYEEEERQRGNFPDRFSGHQFPNYSSELNVNALLLGDSALYLCASSRIGQRQETQYFGPGTRLLVL.

The chain joins TRBV28 to TRBJ2-2; 7 bases map to TRBD1. The germline V gene has CDR1 MDHEN and CDR2 SYDVKM. V dropped 6 bases and J dropped 4; count of bases not matched to a gene: 5. The CDR3 runs to 14 residues. CDR3 amino acids: CASSSGTATGELFF. CDR3 nucleotides: TGTGCCAGCAGCTCCGGGACAGCCACCGGGGAGCTGTTTTTT. Full variable domain (outside the CDR3, taken from reference TRBV28 and TRBJ2-2): DVKVTQSSRYLVKRTGEKVFLECVQDMDHENMFWYRQDPGLGLRLIYFSYDVKMKEKGDIPEGYSVSREKKERFSLILESASTNQTSMYLCASSSGTATGELFFGEGSRLTVL.

The V gene is TRBV28, the J gene TRBJ2-1; 11 nucleotides align to TRBD2. With 6 bases clipped from V and 3 bases from J, the junction kept 7 bases outside the gene matches. The CDR3 contains 16 residues. The germline gives CDR1 MDHEN, CDR2 SYDVKM. CDR3 amino acids: CASSSTSGGFYNEQFF. In DNA, the CDR3 is TGTGCCAGCAGCAGTACTAGCGGGGGCTTCTACAATGAGCAGTTCTTC.

The J gene is TRBJ1-6, the V gene TRBV6-5, with TRBD1 matching over 7 bases. Germline CDR1 reads MNHEY; CDR2 reads SVGAGI. The CDR3 spans 15 residues. V shed 4 bases, J shed 7 bases, and the junction held 7 bases outside the gene matches. The CDR3 sequence: CASSSDRVGNSPLHF. In nucleotides, the CDR3 is TGTGCCAGCAGTTCCGACAGGGTAGGGAATTCACCCCTCCACTTT.

The chain employs TRBV24-1 and TRBJ2-5; no clear D. V lost 0 bases to trimming and J lost 4 bases, with 14 bases between them. The CDR3 is made up of 16 amino acids. Germline loops: CDR1 KGHDR, CDR2 SFDVKD. CDR3 nucleotides: TGTGCCACCAGTGATTTGGGAACATCGGGTCGAGAGACCCAGTACTTC. It is translated as CATSDLGTSGRETQYF.

The V gene is TRBV6-4, the J gene TRBJ1-6; TRBD1 matches 8 bases. Unmatched junction bases numbered 19, after V lost 8 bases and J lost 7 bases. CDR1 MRHNA and CDR2 SNTAGT come from the germline V gene. CDR3 length equals 18 residues. The DNA for the CDR3 is TGTGCCAGCGGAGTTGCCAACCCTACAGGGGGTGGGAATTCACCCCTCCACTTT. Translation gives CASGVANPTGGGNSPLHF.

This clone was counted once. The genes are TRBV7-2 and TRBJ1-2; D perhaps matches TRBD1 (6 bases). This CDR3 is 14 amino acids long. Germline V gene lookup returns CDR1 SGHTA and CDR2 FQGNSA. The V and J ends lost 3 bases and 6 bases respectively, with 14 bases between them. The CDR3 reads CASSFGRGLNGYTF. In DNA, the CDR3 is TGTGCCAGCAGCTTCGGGCGGGGGCTTAATGGCTACACCTTC.

The chain uses TRBV5-1 and TRBJ2-7; perhaps TRBD2 as D (5 bases). Germline V lookup: CDR1 SGHRS, CDR2 YFSETQ. The V end lost 2 bases, the J end lost 1 base, and 10 bases lay between the germline ends. The CDR3 length is 14 residues. The CDR3 loop is CASSFTGVSYEQYF. In nucleotides, the CDR3 is TGCGCCAGCAGCTTCACCGGGGTATCCTACGAGCAGTACTTC.

This chain connects TRBV6-1 to TRBJ2-7; D gene uncertain. This CDR3 comprises 14 residues. V gave up 1 base and J gave up 6 bases, with 13 bases separating them. Looked up from germline, CDR1 is MNHNS and CDR2 is SASEGT. The CDR3: CASSEVDGFGEQYF. The CDR3 region has the DNA TGTGCCAGCAGTGAAGTAGACGGGTTCGGCGAGCAGTACTTC.

V usage is TRBV9 and J usage is TRBJ2-2; possibly TRBD2 for D (5 bases). Germline V lookup: CDR1 SGDLS, CDR2 YYNGEE. The CDR3 contains 15 residues. V lost 0 bases to trimming and J lost 2 bases, with 8 bases between them. The CDR3 reads CASSVGEYNTGELFF. CDR3 DNA: TGTGCCAGCAGCGTAGGGGAGTACAACACCGGGGAGCTGTTTTTT.

The chain links TRBV5-4 to TRBJ1-6; a weak D match, TRBD1 (5 bases). This CDR3 has 16 residues. V lost 5 bases and J 1 base, leaving 13 bases between the germline ends. Germline V gene lookup returns CDR1 SGHNT and CDR2 YYREEE (reference sequence). The CDR3 DNA sequence: TGTGCCAGCAGGGCGGGGGGAGGTTCCTATAATTCACCCCTCCACTTT. This sequence encodes CASRAGGGSYNSPLHF.

The chain couples TRBV7-3 to TRBJ2-1; tentative D call: TRBD2 (5 bases). Germline CDR1 and CDR2: SGHTA and FQGTGA. CDR3 size: 14 residues. V shed 5 bases and J shed 6 bases, with 14 bases lying between them. The CDR3 DNA is TGTGCCAGCAGCCCCTCGGACTGGGGCAATGAGCAGTTCTTC. This sequence encodes CASSPSDWGNEQFF.

The J gene is TRBJ1-2, the V gene TRBV28; a weak D match, TRBD1 (5 bases). Trimming took 4 bases from V and 7 from J, leaving 13 bases between them. CDR1 and CDR2 from the germline V gene are MDHEN and SYDVKM. This CDR3 is built from 13 residues. The CDR3 sequence: CASSSWAQGGYTF. CDR3 nucleotide sequence: TGTGCCAGCAGTTCATGGGCCCAGGGTGGCTACACCTTC.

This sequence joins TRBV5-1 and TRBJ2-7, with D perhaps matching TRBD2 (6 bases). The CDR3 is 12 amino acids. Between the trimmed V and J ends, which lost 4 bases and 6 bases, there was a span of 11 bases. Germline assignment: CDR1 SGHRS and CDR2 YFSETQ. The DNA for the CDR3 is TGCGCCAGCAGCCCTAACGGGGGCGAGCAGTACTTC. Its translation is CASSPNGGEQYF. Combining the CDR3 with reference TRBV5-1 and TRBJ2-7 gives the whole variable domain KAGVTQTPRYLIKTRGQQVTLSCSPISGHRSVSWYQQTPGQGLQFLFEYFSETQRNKGNFPGRFSGRQFSNSRSEMNVSTLELGDSALYLCASSPNGGEQYFGPGTRLTVT.